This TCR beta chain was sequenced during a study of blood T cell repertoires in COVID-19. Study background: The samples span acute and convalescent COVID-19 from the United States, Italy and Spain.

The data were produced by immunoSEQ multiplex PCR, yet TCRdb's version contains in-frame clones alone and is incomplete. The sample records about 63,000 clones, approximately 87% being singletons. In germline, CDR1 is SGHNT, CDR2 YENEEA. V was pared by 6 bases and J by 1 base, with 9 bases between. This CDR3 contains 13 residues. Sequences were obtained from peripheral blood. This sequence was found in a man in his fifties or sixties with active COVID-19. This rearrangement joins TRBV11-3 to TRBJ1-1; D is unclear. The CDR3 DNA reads TGTGCCAGCAGACGGGGAGAGAACACTGAAGCTTTCTTT. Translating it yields CASRRGENTEAFF.